Following are 11 T cell receptor beta chains from one sample sequenced in a study of blood T cell repertoires in COVID-19. The protocol was immunoSEQ multiplex PCR, while the TCRdb copy is restricted to in-frame clones and leaves out a portion. Counted here are approximately 320,000 clones, 87% occurring once; the ten biggest clones make up around 9.3%. Sequences were obtained from PBMCs or T cells enriched from blood (not recorded which). The receptors come from a woman under 30 who had recovered from COVID-19.

The rearrangement uses TRBV6-5 and TRBJ1-1; D may be TRBD1 (6 bases). Germline lookup yields CDR1 MNHEY and CDR2 SVGAGI. The length of the CDR3 is 13 residues. The germline V and J ends were trimmed by 1 base and 8 bases, with 11 bases remaining between them. CDR3 amino acids: CASSYLDRSEAFF. The CDR3 bases are TGTGCCAGCAGTTACTTGGACAGATCGGAAGCTTTCTTT.

This rearrangement joins TRBV19 to TRBJ1-4; 7 positions agree with TRBD1. J gave up 4 bases and V 3 bases, and 2 bases lay outside the gene matches. The CDR3 is 14 residues long. The germline CDR1 and CDR2 sequences are LNHDA and SQIVND (reference sequence). CDR3 nucleotides: TGTGCCAGTAGTATCGGGACAGTTAATGAAAAACTGTTTTTT. Translating it yields CASSIGTVNEKLFF.

The CDR3 loop is CASSQDSPAGGSDTQYF. DNA of the CDR3: TGCGCCAGCAGCCAAGATTCCCCCGCGGGAGGGTCCGATACGCAGTATTTT. The chain uses TRBV4-3 and TRBJ2-3; 9 positions match TRBD2. CDR1 is LGHNA and CDR2 is YSLEER in the germline V gene. V lost 0 bases, J lost 6 bases, and 10 bases stayed unmatched. The CDR3 sequence is 17 residues long.

The chain is built from TRBV4-3 and TRBJ2-5; 7 nucleotides line up with TRBD2. The CDR3 spans 16 residues. Per the germline V gene, CDR1 is LGHNA and CDR2 is YSLEER. The V gene end was trimmed by 3 bases and the J gene end by 5 bases; junction bases not matched to a gene: 12. CDR3 sequence: CASSQGGVQLGETQYF. The CDR3 nucleotides are TGCGCCAGCAGCCAGGGAGGGGTTCAGTTAGGGGAGACCCAGTACTTC.

The J gene is TRBJ2-1, the V gene TRBV3-1 (or the pseudogene TRBV3-2); TRBD2 might be the D (5 bases). The germline V and J ends were trimmed by 0 bases and 12 bases, with 9 bases remaining between them. Germline assignment: CDR1 LGHDT and CDR2 YNNKEL (reference sequence). The CDR3 is made up of 12 amino acids. CDR3 bases: TGTGCCAGCAGCCAAGATAGGAGGTTGCAGTTCTTC. Translating gives CASSQDRRLQFF.

The J gene is TRBJ1-3, the V gene TRBV7-6, with D uncertain. Germline V CDR1 and CDR2: SGHVS, FNYEAQ. The CDR3 consists of 18 residues. The V end lost 2 bases, the J end lost 0 bases, and 17 bases lay between the germline ends. This CDR3 reads CASSLLGLRAISGNTIYF. CDR3 in DNA: TGTGCCAGCAGCTTACTTGGCCTGCGGGCGATCTCTGGAAACACCATATATTTT.

The rearrangement joins TRBV5-3 to TRBJ1-4; D gene unclear. TRBV5-3 falls under the ORF class, with uncertain function. The V gene lost 4 bases and the J gene lost 8 bases, with 18 bases spanning the gap. The CDR3 runs 15 residues. CDR3 loop: CARSGGILVGEKLFF. For the CDR3, the DNA is TGTGCCAGAAGCGGAGGTATCTTAGTTGGGGAAAAACTGTTTTTT.

This clone came up a few times. The sample contains more than one DNA sequence encoding this CDR3. The chain is built from TRBV7-9 and TRBJ1-1, with D unresolved. Germline CDR1 and CDR2: SEHNR and FQNEAQ (reference sequence). This CDR3 contains 14 residues. Trimming left V 1 base short and J 0 bases short, with 6 bases between. CDR3 nucleotide sequence: TGTGCCAGCAGCTTAGGTGGGCTGAACACTGAAGCTTTCTTT. Protein: CASSLGGLNTEAFF.

The chain couples TRBV6-5 to TRBJ1-2; 7 nucleotides align to TRBD1. Germline loops: CDR1 MNHEY, CDR2 SVGAGI. Trimming removed 9 bases from V and 0 bases from J; junction bases left unmatched: 10. The CDR3 has 15 amino acids. The CDR3 sequence is CASRPRDRANYGYTF. The CDR3 nucleotides read TGTGCCAGTCGCCCAAGAGACAGGGCTAACTATGGCTACACCTTC.

This sequence joins TRBV6-2 or TRBV6-3 and TRBJ1-2, with 8 bases fitting TRBD1. Germline V CDR1 and CDR2: MNHEY, SVGEGT. The length of the CDR3 is 14 residues. The J segment lost 4 bases and the V segment lost 5 bases, leaving 6 bases of the junction unmatched. CDR3 nucleotide sequence: TGTGCCAGCAGTCAGGCCGGACAGGGCTATGGCTACACCTTC. Encoded protein: CASSQAGQGYGYTF.

This chain uses TRBV6-5 with TRBJ2-3; D gene unclear. The V gene lost 5 bases and the J gene lost 6 bases, with 15 bases spanning the gap. The CDR3 is 14 residues long. CDR1 is MNHEY, CDR2 SVGAGI, per germline. The DNA of the CDR3 is TGTGCCAGCAGTCTACGAAGGTACGGGGATACGCAGTATTTT. This translates into CASSLRRYGDTQYF.